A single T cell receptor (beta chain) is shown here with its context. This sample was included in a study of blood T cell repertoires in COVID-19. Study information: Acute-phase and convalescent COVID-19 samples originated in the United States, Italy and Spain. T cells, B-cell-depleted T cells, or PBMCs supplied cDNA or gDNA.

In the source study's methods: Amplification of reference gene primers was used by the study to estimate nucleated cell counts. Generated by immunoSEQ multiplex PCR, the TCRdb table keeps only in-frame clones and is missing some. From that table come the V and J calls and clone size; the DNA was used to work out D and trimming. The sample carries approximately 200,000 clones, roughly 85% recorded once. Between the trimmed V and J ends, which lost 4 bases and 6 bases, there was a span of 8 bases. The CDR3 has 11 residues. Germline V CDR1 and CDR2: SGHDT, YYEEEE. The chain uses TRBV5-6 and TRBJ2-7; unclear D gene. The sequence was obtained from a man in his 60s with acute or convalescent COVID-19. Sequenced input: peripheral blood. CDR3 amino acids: CASSLISEQYF. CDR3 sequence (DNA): TGTGCCAGCAGCCTCATTAGCGAGCAGTACTTC.